These 27 T cell receptor beta chains share one sample of origin, sequenced in a study of identifying expanded T cells in peripheral blood. Clones were sequenced by immunoSEQ multiplex PCR, and TCRdb holds only the in-frame ones, with some missing. Of tens of thousands of clones in the sample, approximately 80% were seen once. Sequenced material: blood. These receptors came from a person between 18 and 75 years old in good health.

The rearrangement uses TRBV7-8 and TRBJ1-4; D not certain. The V gene lost 3 bases and the J gene lost 6 bases, with 14 bases spanning the gap. Germline-derived CDR1 and CDR2 are SGHVS and FQNEAQ. This CDR3 region has 15 residues. The CDR3 sequence: CASSLSVGLDEKLFF. In DNA, the CDR3 is TGTGCCAGCAGCTTGTCCGTAGGGCTCGATGAAAAACTGTTTTTT. The variable domain in full, completed from reference TRBV7-8 and TRBJ1-4, reads GAGVSQSPRYKVAKRGQDVALRCDPISGHVSLFWYQQALGQGPEFLTYFQNEAQLDKSGLPSDRFFAERPEGSVSTLKIQRTQQEDSAVYLCASSLSVGLDEKLFFGSGTQLSVL.

This chain uses TRBV5-1 with TRBJ1-6, with D unresolved. This CDR3 contains 14 residues. V shed 4 bases and J shed 4 bases, with 9 bases lying between them. CDR1 is SGHRS and CDR2 is YFSETQ in the germline V gene. The DNA for the CDR3 is TGCGCCAGCAGCAAGGACTATTATAATTCACCCCTCCACTTT. This gives the protein CASSKDYYNSPLHF.

This chain links TRBV6-1 with TRBJ2-2; D unclear. The germline V gene has CDR1 MNHNS and CDR2 SASEGT. The CDR3 has 13 amino acids. V was cut by 3 bases and J by 7 bases, with 9 bases left in between. CDR3 amino acids: CASSDFAVGELFF. CDR3 nucleotides: TGTGCCAGCAGTGATTTTGCGGTCGGGGAGCTGTTTTTT.

The sample holds a few counts of this clone. The chain combines TRBV5-8 with TRBJ2-1; no reliable D call. The V end was cut by 7 bases, the J end by 1 base, with 9 bases between. The germline CDR1 and CDR2 sequences are SGHTS and YDEGEE. The CDR3 contains 13 residues. The chain's CDR3 is CASLWGSYNEQFF. CDR3 coding DNA: TGTGCCAGCCTATGGGGTTCCTACAATGAGCAGTTCTTC.

The genes are TRBV18 and TRBJ2-6; 10 bases map to TRBD2. Trimming removed 6 bases from V and 0 bases from J; junction bases left unmatched: 11. From germline, CDR1 is KGHSH and CDR2 LQKENI. This CDR3 comprises 19 residues. The CDR3 spells CASSTIFRLAGSGANVLTF. The CDR3 DNA reads as TGTGCCAGCTCGACAATATTTAGACTAGCGGGCTCTGGGGCCAACGTCCTGACTTTC.

The CDR3 sequence is CASSYTEAFF. CDR3 bases: TGTGCCAGCAGTTACACTGAAGCTTTCTTT. The chain couples TRBV6-5 to TRBJ1-1; no firm D call. Germline CDR1 is MNHEY and CDR2 is SVGAGI. The CDR3 spans 10 residues. V gave up 2 bases and J gave up 5 bases, with 0 bases separating them.

The rearrangement uses TRBV27 and TRBJ1-5; no clear D gene. This CDR3 is built from 15 residues. Germline V gene data show CDR1 as MNHEY and CDR2 as SMNVEV (reference sequence). V was cut by 5 bases and J by 6 bases, with 17 bases left in between. For the CDR3, the DNA is TGTGCCAGCAGTCCGGAAGCTGGGGTAGGTCAGCCCCAGCATTTT. Translating it yields CASSPEAGVGQPQHF.

The chain joins TRBV10-2 to TRBJ2-3; 9 bases are shared with TRBD2. CDR1 WSHSY and CDR2 SAAADI come from the germline V gene. The J segment lost 5 bases and the V segment lost 9 bases, leaving 9 bases of the junction unmatched. The CDR3 has 14 amino acids. As DNA, the CDR3 is TGCGCCAGTTTAGCGGGAGTGATGGGAGATACGCAGTATTTT. Protein: CASLAGVMGDTQYF.

The V and J genes are TRBV7-8 and TRBJ2-1; a weak D match, TRBD2 (7 bases). The V gene's germline CDR1 is SGHVS and CDR2 FQNEAQ. The V end lost 4 bases, the J end lost 1 base, and 14 bases lay between the germline ends. CDR3 length: 16 amino acids. The CDR3 region is CASSSGGLNSYNEQFF. The CDR3 DNA is TGTGCCAGCAGCTCGGGGGGCCTAAATTCCTACAATGAGCAGTTCTTC.

This sequence joins TRBV19 and TRBJ1-3; tentatively, D is TRBD1 (5 bases). Per germline, CDR1 LNHDA and CDR2 SQIVND (reference sequence). CDR3 length: 16 amino acids. Deletions cut 1 base from V and 2 bases from J, with 12 bases between. The CDR3: CASSIVPQATGNTIYF. The CDR3 nucleotides read TGTGCCAGTAGTATAGTCCCACAGGCTACTGGAAACACCATATATTTT.

This clone was seen at least ten times. The V gene is TRBV19, the J gene TRBJ1-6, with D unclear. Trimming left V 7 bases short and J 4 bases short, with 11 bases between. CDR1 LNHDA and CDR2 SQIVND come from the germline V gene (reference sequence). CDR3 length: 14 amino acids. The CDR3 here is CASKEGLYNSPLHF. The CDR3 DNA follows: TGTGCCAGTAAGGAGGGCCTTTATAATTCACCCCTCCACTTT.

The chain links TRBV9 to TRBJ1-2; D is uncertain. This CDR3 has 13 amino acids. Germline CDR1 reads SGDLS; CDR2 reads YYNGEE. The V gene lost 5 bases and the J gene lost 3 bases, with 11 bases spanning the gap. The CDR3 spells CASRSPKDYGYTF. CDR3 in DNA: TGTGCCAGCAGGTCCCCCAAGGACTATGGCTACACCTTC. The whole variable domain, remainder taken from reference TRBV9 and TRBJ1-2, is DSGVTQTPKHLITATGQRVTLRCSPRSGDLSVYWYQQSLDQGLQFLIQYYNGEERAKGNILERFSAQQFPDLHSELNLSSLELGDSALYFCASRSPKDYGYTFGSGTRLTVV.

The chain uses TRBV9 and TRBJ2-1; D gene uncertain. Germline V gives CDR1 SGDLS, CDR2 YYNGEE. Trimming pared 6 bases from V and 2 bases from J, leaving 12 bases between. CDR3 length: 14 residues. The CDR3 DNA is TGTGCCAGCACCAGAACATCAGCCTACAATGAGCAGTTCTTC. Its protein product is CASTRTSAYNEQFF.

The chain recombines TRBV5-6 with TRBJ1-1, with TRBD1 matching 11 bases. The V gene's germline CDR1 is SGHDT and CDR2 YYEEEE. J was trimmed by 5 bases and V by 1 base; bases with no gene match: 4. The CDR3 extends over 15 amino acids. CDR3 protein: CASSLLGTGGTEAFF. The CDR3 region has the DNA TGTGCCAGCAGCTTGTTAGGGACAGGGGGTACTGAAGCTTTCTTT.

The gene calls are TRBV30 and TRBJ2-1; D is possibly TRBD1 (6 bases). Deletions cut 0 bases from V and 7 bases from J, with 19 bases between. Germline lookup yields CDR1 GTSNPN and CDR2 SVGIG (reference sequence). This CDR3 region has 16 residues. The CDR3 DNA reads as TGTGCCTGGAGTGTATCACGCTCCGACAGGACTAATGAGCAGTTCTTC. It is translated as CAWSVSRSDRTNEQFF.

This clone was recorded a few times. The rearrangement links TRBV7-2 to TRBJ2-3; 7 nucleotides align to TRBD1. Trimming removed 1 base from V and 4 bases from J; junction bases left unmatched: 5. The CDR3 consists of 15 residues. Germline CDR1 SGHTA, CDR2 FQGNSA. The CDR3 nucleotides are TGTGCCAGCAGCTTAGAAGTAGGGGGCTCAGATACGCAGTATTTT. This translates into CASSLEVGGSDTQYF. Looking up the rest from reference TRBV7-2 and TRBJ2-3 gives the full variable domain: GAGVSQSPSNKVTEKGKDVELRCDPISGHTALYWYRQSLGQGLEFLIYFQGNSAPDKSGLPSDRFSAERTGGSVSTLTIQRTQQEDSAVYLCASSLEVGGSDTQYFGPGTRLTVL.

This clone was detected ten times or more. The chain combines TRBV6-1 with TRBJ1-6; no definite D call. This CDR3 spans 13 amino acids. V was trimmed by 5 bases and J by 7 bases, leaving 9 bases between them. Germline values: CDR1 MNHNS, CDR2 SASEGT. The CDR3 protein is CASSPYGNSPLHF. The CDR3 nucleotides are TGTGCCAGCAGTCCCTACGGGAATTCACCCCTCCACTTT.

The table lists this clone with a few counts. The chain has TRBV18 and TRBJ2-1, with D maybe TRBD1 (5 bases). V was cut by 4 bases and J by 7 bases, with 14 bases left in between. The CDR3 is 14 residues long. Germline lookup yields CDR1 KGHSH and CDR2 LQKENI. CDR3 nucleotides: TGTGCCAGCTCACGGCCAGGGTCGATGAATGAGCAGTTCTTC. This translates into CASSRPGSMNEQFF.

This rearrangement joins TRBV11-2 to TRBJ2-7; D tentatively fits TRBD1 or TRBD2 (5 bases each). Between the trimmed V and J ends, which lost 5 bases and 6 bases, there was a span of 8 bases. Germline assignment: CDR1 SGHAT and CDR2 FQNNGV. This CDR3 comprises 11 residues. DNA for the CDR3: TGTGCCAGCAGCCCCGGGGCCGAGCAGTACTTC. It codes for CASSPGAEQYF.

V usage is TRBV5-1 and J usage is TRBJ1-1; 8 nucleotides line up with TRBD1. The CDR3 runs 15 residues. The V gene end was trimmed by 3 bases and the J gene end by 2 bases; junction bases not matched to a gene: 6. Germline V gene lookup returns CDR1 SGHRS and CDR2 YFSETQ. The CDR3 protein is CASSWAGGYNTEAFF. CDR3 DNA sequence: TGCGCCAGCAGCTGGGCAGGGGGCTATAACACTGAAGCTTTCTTT.

This chain links TRBV30 with TRBJ2-1; 8 bases line up with TRBD2. The CDR3 covers 15 residues. After removal of 0 bases from V and 8 bases from J, the junction contained 9 bases not matched to a gene. Germline-derived CDR1 and CDR2 are GTSNPN and SVGIG (reference sequence). The CDR3 loop is CAWSVRRGVPDEQFF. In nucleotides, the CDR3 is TGTGCCTGGAGTGTAAGGCGGGGGGTTCCCGATGAGCAGTTCTTC.

The chain carries TRBV4-1 and TRBJ2-3; D remains unclear. Germline loops: CDR1 MGHRA, CDR2 YSYEKL. The CDR3 extends over 13 amino acids. Trimming removed 1 base at V and 4 bases at J, with 6 bases between. This CDR3 is CASSQVFSDTQYF. CDR3 DNA sequence: TGCGCCAGCAGCCAAGTATTCTCAGATACGCAGTATTTT.

The chain links TRBV7-2 to TRBJ2-2; D unclear. This CDR3 spans 12 amino acids. V dropped 2 bases and J dropped 8 bases, with 6 bases sitting between them. Germline V gene lookup returns CDR1 SGHTA and CDR2 FQGNSA. CDR3 sequence: CASSLRRGELFF. CDR3 DNA sequence: TGTGCCAGCAGCTTAAGGCGGGGGGAGCTGTTTTTT. The entire variable domain, with the rest obtained from reference TRBV7-2 and TRBJ2-2, is as follows: GAGVSQSPSNKVTEKGKDVELRCDPISGHTALYWYRQSLGQGLEFLIYFQGNSAPDKSGLPSDRFSAERTGGSVSTLTIQRTQQEDSAVYLCASSLRRGELFFGEGSRLTVL.

The chain joins TRBV14 to TRBJ2-5, with 9 positions matching TRBD2. The CDR3 consists of 14 residues. The germline V gene has CDR1 SGHDN and CDR2 FVKESK. Unmatched junction bases numbered 3, after V lost 3 bases and J lost 4 bases. The CDR3 coding sequence is TGTGCCAGCAGCCAGCGGGGGGGTTTAGAGACCCAGTACTTC. This encodes CASSQRGGLETQYF.

This clone has a handful of counts. The chain recombines TRBV5-4 with TRBJ2-3; TRBD2 is a possible D gene (5 bases). Germline V gives CDR1 SGHNT, CDR2 YYREEE (reference sequence). V was cut by 0 bases and J by 0 bases, with 8 bases left in between. This CDR3 contains 15 residues. Here the CDR3 reads CASSLGGGSTDTQYF. For the CDR3, the DNA is TGTGCCAGCAGCTTGGGCGGCGGGAGCACAGATACGCAGTATTTT.

The gene calls are TRBV5-4 and TRBJ1-1; perhaps TRBD1 as D (6 bases). The CDR3 sequence is 15 residues long. V lost 6 bases and J 1 base, leaving 16 bases between the germline ends. Germline loops: CDR1 SGHNT, CDR2 YYREEE (reference sequence). The CDR3 DNA follows: TGTGCCAGCACCCCCGCGGGGGCGCGGAACACTGAAGCTTTCTTT. Protein product: CASTPAGARNTEAFF.

This chain connects TRBV18 to TRBJ2-3, with a weak D call TRBD2 (5 bases). Trimming cost V 1 base and J 5 bases, with 10 bases left between them. Germline V gene sequence: CDR1 KGHSH, CDR2 LQKENI. This CDR3 is built from 14 residues. The CDR3: CASSPLGVGDTQYF. CDR3 nucleotide sequence: TGTGCCAGCTCACCACTCGGGGTTGGAGATACGCAGTATTTT.